The 29 T cell receptor beta chains given below trace back to one sample, sequenced in a study of T-cell memory formation after mild COVID-19. TCRdb independently ran MiXCR on the 5' RACE reads; one entry per CDR3 protein. The profile shows about 400,000 distinct CDR3 sequences, more than 20% of them singletons. The specimen sequenced was PBMCs or a T cell subset sorted from them (not recorded which). The receptors shown here come from an adult woman who had mild COVID-19 (a few samples of this study predate the infection). Cell type and time point are not known.

V is TRBV7-6 and J is TRBJ2-7; D is undetermined. The CDR3 is 13 amino acids. V lost 1 base and J lost 3, with 7 bases in between. Germline CDR1 reads SGHVS; CDR2 reads FNYEAQ. The CDR3 here is CASSLELNYEQYF. In nucleotides, the CDR3 is TGTGCCAGCAGCTTAGAACTTAACTACGAGCAGTACTTC. Drawing the rest from reference TRBV7-6 and TRBJ2-7, the complete variable domain is GAGVSQSPRYKVTKRGQDVALRCDPISGHVSLYWYRQALGQGPEFLTYFNYEAQQDKSGLPNDRFSAERPEGSISTLTIQRTEQRDSAMYRCASSLELNYEQYFGPGTRLTVT.

The sample holds a few counts of this clonotype. The chain carries TRBV7-9 and TRBJ2-1; tentatively, D is TRBD1 or TRBD2 (6 bases each). This CDR3 has 17 amino acids. CDR1 SEHNR and CDR2 FQNEAQ come from the germline V gene (reference sequence). The V and J ends lost 1 base and 7 bases respectively, with 20 bases between them. The DNA for the CDR3 is TGTGCCAGCAGCTTAGGGCCAAGGGGGGCCTCCCGGAATGAGCAGTTCTTC. Translated: CASSLGPRGASRNEQFF.

V is TRBV20-1 and J is TRBJ2-7; TRBD1 matches at 7 bases. The CDR3 spans 16 residues. Trimming removed 0 bases from V and 2 bases from J; junction bases left unmatched: 10. Germline values: CDR1 DFQATT, CDR2 SNEGSKA (reference sequence). The CDR3 loop reads CSARDQYAGTAYEQYF. Written as DNA, the CDR3 is TGCAGTGCTAGAGATCAATATGCTGGGACAGCCTACGAGCAGTACTTC.

The gene calls are TRBV24-1 and TRBJ1-5; D is undetermined. Germline V gene data show CDR1 as KGHDR and CDR2 as SFDVKD. Trimming pared 6 bases from V and 0 bases from J, leaving 8 bases between. This CDR3 contains 14 residues. The CDR3 region is CATSWGYSNQPQHF. CDR3 DNA: TGTGCCACCAGTTGGGGTTATAGCAATCAGCCCCAGCATTTT.

This clonotype was seen only a few times. CDR3 sequence reads: CSAVEGINQPQHF. The CDR3, as DNA: TGCAGCGCCGTTGAGGGGATCAATCAGCCCCAGCATTTT. The chain joins TRBV29-1 to TRBJ1-5, with D perhaps TRBD1 (5 bases). The germline V gene encodes CDR1 SQVTM and CDR2 ANQGSEA. The CDR3 length is 13 residues. Trimming removed 7 bases from V and 3 bases from J, with 13 bases in between.

V usage is TRBV4-2 and J usage is TRBJ1-5, with D perhaps TRBD1 (5 bases). Germline loops: CDR1 LGHNA, CDR2 YNFKEQ. Trimming stripped 0 bases from V and 2 bases from J, with 8 bases between. The CDR3 runs to 15 residues. CDR3 bases: TGTGCCAGCAGCCAAGACTGGGGGGGCAATCAGCCCCAGCATTTT. As protein: CASSQDWGGNQPQHF.

Only a few counts were recorded for this clonotype. The chain combines TRBV7-9 with TRBJ2-3; TRBD1 aligns across 7 bases. The V gene end was trimmed by 4 bases and the J gene end by 0 bases; junction bases not matched to a gene: 4. Per germline, CDR1 SEHNR and CDR2 FQNEAQ (reference sequence). The CDR3 runs 15 residues. The CDR3 DNA follows: TGTGCCAGCAGCTCGACAGGGACGAGCACAGATACGCAGTATTTT. It codes for CASSSTGTSTDTQYF.

V and J are TRBV12-3 or TRBV12-4 and TRBJ2-1; 13 positions match TRBD2. This CDR3 spans 16 amino acids. Losses at the gene ends were 5 bases for V and 9 bases for J; bases not matched to a gene: 10. CDR3 region: CASSTYTSGRASEQFF. CDR3 nucleotide sequence: TGTGCCAGCAGTACCTACACTAGCGGGAGGGCCTCTGAGCAGTTCTTC.

Only a few counts were recorded for this clonotype. The chain uses TRBV12-3 or TRBV12-4 and TRBJ1-2; TRBD1 aligns across 8 bases. Germline trimming cut 6 bases from V and 3 bases from J; bases unmatched to any gene: 6. The length of the CDR3 is 14 residues. The CDR3 DNA sequence: TGTGCCAGCAGCCCGACAGGGGAGCACTATGGCTACACCTTC. This sequence encodes CASSPTGEHYGYTF.

This chain joins TRBV5-1 and TRBJ1-1; the D gene is possibly TRBD1 (6 bases). This CDR3 contains 15 residues. Germline CDR1 is SGHRS and CDR2 is YFSETQ. V gave up 4 bases and J gave up 2 bases, with 15 bases separating them. The CDR3 is CASSPGAARNTEAFF. CDR3 nucleotides: TGCGCCAGCAGCCCGGGGGCAGCCCGAAACACTGAAGCTTTCTTT.

V gene TRBV24-1 combines with J gene TRBJ2-1; D not certain. V lost 7 bases, J lost 1 base, and 7 bases lay in between. Germline CDR1 KGHDR, CDR2 SFDVKD. The CDR3 has 13 amino acids. CDR3 loop: CATRDASYNEQFF. The CDR3 DNA sequence: TGTGCCACCAGGGATGCATCCTACAATGAGCAGTTCTTC.

This clonotype turned up a few times. The chain joins TRBV9 to TRBJ2-7, with D unclear. This CDR3 region has 13 residues. Per germline, CDR1 SGDLS and CDR2 YYNGEE. Trimming took off 0 bases at V and 0 bases at J, with 4 bases between the two ends. The CDR3 nucleotides read TGTGCCAGCAGCGTAGAGGCCTCCTACGAGCAGTACTTC. Its protein product is CASSVEASYEQYF.

The chain uses TRBV30 and TRBJ2-7; D may be TRBD2 (5 bases). The CDR3 extends over 11 amino acids. The germline gives CDR1 GTSNPN, CDR2 SVGIG (reference sequence). Trimming took 6 bases from V and 4 from J, leaving 10 bases between them. The CDR3 here is CACLANYEQYF. CDR3 coding DNA: TGTGCCTGTCTAGCAAATTACGAGCAGTACTTC.

The rearrangement uses TRBV5-5 and TRBJ1-2; 7 bases are a match to TRBD1. Germline loops: CDR1 SGHKS, CDR2 YYEKEE (reference sequence). There are 14 residues in the CDR3. J gave up 1 base and V 4 bases, and 4 bases lay outside the gene matches. This CDR3 is CASSNRGGNYGYTF. CDR3 bases: TGTGCCAGCAGCAACAGGGGCGGTAACTATGGCTACACCTTC.

This clonotype occurred a few times. This sequence joins TRBV11-2 and TRBJ2-2, with a possible D match to TRBD2 (7 bases). The germline V gene has CDR1 SGHAT and CDR2 FQNNGV. Trimming pared 6 bases from V and 1 base from J, leaving 9 bases between. This CDR3 has 14 residues. The CDR3 sequence is CASRGGGNTGELFF. CDR3 bases: TGTGCCAGCAGGGGAGGGGGGAACACCGGGGAGCTGTTTTTT.

The genes are TRBV15 and TRBJ2-1, with D perhaps TRBD2 (6 bases). The CDR3 length is 14 residues. From germline, CDR1 is LNHNV and CDR2 YYDKDF (reference sequence). Between the trimmed V and J ends, which lost 0 bases and 7 bases, there was a span of 10 bases. The CDR3 DNA sequence: TGTGCCACCAGCAGAGATCGGGGGTGGAATGAGCAGTTCTTC. This gives the protein CATSRDRGWNEQFF.

This clonotype occurred a few times. The rearrangement uses TRBV28 and TRBJ2-5, with D hard to call. The CDR3 totals 15 residues. The V gene's germline CDR1 is MDHEN and CDR2 SYDVKM. V lost 5 bases, J lost 7 bases, and 20 bases lay in between. CDR3 DNA: TGTGCCAGCAGTCAGATTTTCCCCTCTCCTGGGACCCAGTACTTC. It specifies CASSQIFPSPGTQYF. Complete variable domain (other parts from reference TRBV28 and TRBJ2-5): DVKVTQSSRYLVKRTGEKVFLECVQDMDHENMFWYRQDPGLGLRLIYFSYDVKMKEKGDIPEGYSVSREKKERFSLILESASTNQTSMYLCASSQIFPSPGTQYFGPGTRLLVL.

The rearrangement links TRBV30 to TRBJ1-6; 8 bases fit TRBD1. Per germline, CDR1 GTSNPN and CDR2 SVGIG (reference sequence). The CDR3 length is 15 residues. V trimming: 0 bases; J trimming: 7 bases; junction bases outside the gene matches: 5. The CDR3 DNA follows: TGTGCCTGGAGTGTACCCAGGGGGCAGAATTCACCCCTCCACTTT. This translates into CAWSVPRGQNSPLHF.

The table lists this clonotype with many counts. CDR3 amino acids: CASSIYFVGPNTGELFF. The CDR3 DNA follows: TGTGCCAGTAGTATTTACTTTGTGGGGCCGAACACCGGGGAGCTGTTTTTT. The chain recombines TRBV19 with TRBJ2-2, with D possibly TRBD1 on 5 matching bases. Per the germline V gene, CDR1 is LNHDA and CDR2 is SQIVND (reference sequence). The CDR3 runs 17 residues. V was pared by 3 bases and J by 0 bases, with 14 bases between.

The chain is built from TRBV7-2 and TRBJ2-1; 7 bases map to TRBD1. The CDR3 sequence is 16 residues long. CDR1 and CDR2 (germline): SGHTA, FQGNSA. Trimming cost V 0 bases and J 4 bases; bases outside gene matches: 6. Here the CDR3 reads CASSLAQGLEYNEQFF. The CDR3 DNA reads as TGTGCCAGCAGCTTAGCACAGGGGCTCGAATACAATGAGCAGTTCTTC. Based on the CDR3 plus reference TRBV7-2 and TRBJ2-1, the full variable domain is GAGVSQSPSNKVTEKGKDVELRCDPISGHTALYWYRQSLGQGLEFLIYFQGNSAPDKSGLPSDRFSAERTGGSVSTLTIQRTQQEDSAVYLCASSLAQGLEYNEQFFGPGTRLTVL.

The V call is TRBV10-3, the J call TRBJ2-7; 9 bases line up with TRBD1. This CDR3 is 15 amino acids long. V gave up 4 bases and J gave up 7 bases; unmatched junction bases: 11. CDR1 is ENHRY and CDR2 is SYGVKD in the germline V gene. Here the CDR3 reads CAISGAYRGPREQYF. CDR3 bases: TGTGCCATCAGTGGAGCCTACAGGGGGCCCCGAGAGCAGTACTTC.

J is TRBJ1-1 and V is TRBV6-5; the D gene is possibly TRBD1 (5 bases). The CDR3 has 15 residues. The germline CDR1 and CDR2 sequences are MNHEY and SVGAGI. V was trimmed by 5 bases and J by 7 bases, leaving 20 bases between them. This chain's CDR3 is CASSDRRQGVVEAFF. CDR3 coding DNA: TGTGCCAGCAGTGACCGACGGCAGGGTGTGGTTGAAGCTTTCTTT.

The chain combines TRBV3-1 with TRBJ2-7, with D maybe TRBD1 (7 bases). V was clipped by 11 bases and J by 5 bases, with 19 bases between them. The CDR3 length is 13 residues. Germline CDR1 reads LGHDT; CDR2 reads YNNKEL (reference sequence). The CDR3 sequence: CAAGQLLGDEQYF. The CDR3 DNA sequence: TGTGCCGCGGGACAGCTCCTGGGCGACGAGCAGTACTTC.

The chain combines TRBV20-1 with TRBJ1-2, with 11 nucleotides matching TRBD1. Trimming took 0 bases from V and 5 from J; bases not matched to a gene: 8. The CDR3 has 16 residues. Germline V gene sequence: CDR1 DFQATT, CDR2 SNEGSKA (reference sequence). CDR3 protein: CSARDRDRGFGYGYTF. CDR3 bases: TGCAGTGCTAGAGATCGGGACAGGGGGTTTGGTTATGGCTACACCTTC.

This chain connects TRBV10-3 to TRBJ1-6; a possible D gene is TRBD1 (5 bases). Germline V gene data show CDR1 as ENHRY and CDR2 as SYGVKD. Trimming left V 4 bases short and J 7 bases short, with 17 bases between. CDR3 length equals 16 residues. In DNA, the CDR3 is TGTGCCATCAGTGGCCTGCCGACAGAGTCAAATTCACCCCTCCACTTT. It specifies CAISGLPTESNSPLHF.

This chain connects TRBV30 to TRBJ2-7, with no clear D. Germline CDR1 and CDR2: GTSNPN and SVGIG (reference sequence). The CDR3 length is 12 residues. V was trimmed by 3 bases and J by 2 bases, leaving 8 bases between them. CDR3 DNA sequence: TGTGCCTGGAGCGCGGACGCCTACGAGCAGTACTTC. It translates to CAWSADAYEQYF.

This clonotype came up a few times. This sequence joins TRBV7-3 and TRBJ2-4; D might be TRBD2 (6 bases). The CDR3 sequence is 15 residues long. V was shortened by 2 bases and J by 2 bases, with 10 bases between the two germline ends. CDR1 and CDR2 (germline): SGHTA, FQGTGA. The chain's CDR3 is CASSLEGGTKNIQYF. The CDR3 bases are TGTGCCAGCAGCTTAGAGGGAGGAACCAAAAACATTCAGTACTTC.

This clonotype appeared a few times. V is TRBV7-2 and J is TRBJ2-1; 9 bases are shared with TRBD2. Germline trimming cut 2 bases from V and 2 bases from J; bases unmatched to any gene: 7. Looked up from germline, CDR1 is SGHTA and CDR2 is FQGNSA. The CDR3 is 17 amino acids. CDR3: CASSLQIAGAAYNEQFF. The CDR3 DNA reads as TGTGCCAGCAGCTTACAAATAGCGGGAGCCGCCTACAATGAGCAGTTCTTC.

This clonotype was seen many times. This chain joins TRBV7-2 and TRBJ1-2; D call uncertain. CDR1 and CDR2 (germline): SGHTA, FQGNSA. The V gene lost 10 bases and the J gene lost 0 bases, with 9 bases spanning the gap. This CDR3 comprises 12 residues. Written as DNA, the CDR3 is TGTGCCACCCAAGGGACTAACTATGGCTACACCTTC. It translates to CATQGTNYGYTF.